The 25 T cell receptor beta chains below were found in one sample sequenced in a study of T cells after yellow fever vaccination. Each CDR3 protein gets one entry after TCRdb re-called the 5' RACE reads with MiXCR. The table lists more than 65,000 distinct CDR3 sequences, about an eighth of them singletons. The sequenced sample was CD8+ T cells not binding an NS4B(214-222) dextramer, sorted from PBMCs, obtained about 21 days after the first yellow fever vaccination. These receptors all come from a man younger than 35 who received the YFV17D yellow fever vaccine.

This clonotype was seen more than once but under ten times. The chain joins TRBV6-5 to TRBJ2-7; tentative D call: TRBD1 (5 bases). Germline V gene sequence: CDR1 MNHEY, CDR2 SVGAGI. This CDR3 comprises 14 residues. The V end was cut by 2 bases, the J end by 5 bases, with 13 bases between. CDR3 residues: CASSYGRGRDEQYF. The CDR3 DNA follows: TGTGCCAGCAGTTACGGTAGGGGTAGGGACGAGCAGTACTTC.

The chain combines TRBV3-1 with TRBJ2-7, with 7 bases identical to TRBD2. Germline-derived CDR1 and CDR2 are LGHDT and YNNKEL (reference sequence). V was pared by 1 base and J by 3 bases, with 6 bases of the junction left unmatched. This CDR3 region has 15 residues. Here the CDR3 DNA reads TGTGCCAGCAGCCAAGGGGAGGGTTTCATCTACGAGCAGTACTTC. Amino acids: CASSQGEGFIYEQYF.

The sample holds a few counts of this clonotype. The chain couples TRBV4-1 to TRBJ2-1; D ambiguous. The V gene's germline CDR1 is MGHRA and CDR2 YSYEKL. This CDR3 region has 13 residues. Trimming stripped 1 base from V and 7 bases from J, with 8 bases between. As DNA, the CDR3 is TGCGCCAGCAGCCAAGGACCAGGTAATGAGCAGTTCTTC. Translating it yields CASSQGPGNEQFF.

The gene calls are TRBV4-3 and TRBJ2-1; no clear D gene. The V gene's germline CDR1 is LGHNA and CDR2 YSLEER. The CDR3 sequence is 15 residues long. Trimming took off 4 bases at V and 4 bases at J, with 14 bases between the two ends. Here the CDR3 DNA reads TGCGCCAGCAGCCGAAACAGAGGACCTTACAATGAGCAGTTCTTC. Translating it yields CASSRNRGPYNEQFF.

This clonotype has a handful of counts. The genes are TRBV5-5 and TRBJ2-7; tentative D call: TRBD1 (6 bases). Germline lookup yields CDR1 SGHKS and CDR2 YYEKEE (reference sequence). The CDR3 is made up of 13 amino acids. V was trimmed by 5 bases and J by 3 bases, leaving 12 bases between them. The CDR3 nucleotides read TGTGCCAGCAGGACCACAGGGAACTACGAGCAGTACTTC. Its translation is CASRTTGNYEQYF.

In regard to this clonotype: An end of the junction does not agree with germline; a read error may underlie this. This sequence joins TRBV7-7 and TRBJ2-5, with TRBD2 identical over 9 bases. Germline CDR1 reads SSHAT; CDR2 reads FNYEAQ (reference sequence). The CDR3 has 15 residues. The CDR3 bases are TGTGCTAGCAGCTTAACAGCGGGGGGCCAAGAGACCCAGTACTTC. This sequence encodes CASSLTAGGQETQYF. The full variable domain, rest sourced from reference TRBV7-7 and TRBJ2-5, is GAGVSQSPRYKVTKRGQDVTLRCDPISSHATLYWYQQALGQGPEFLTYFNYEAQPDKSGLPSDRFSAERPEGSISTLTIQRTEQRDSAMYRCASSLTAGGQETQYFGPGTRLLVL.

This clonotype has more than one count but fewer than ten. The J gene is TRBJ2-2, the V gene TRBV20-1, with 8 nucleotides matching TRBD2. The germline gives CDR1 DFQATT, CDR2 SNEGSKA (reference sequence). After removal of 3 bases from V and 0 bases from J, the junction contained 6 bases not matched to a gene. This CDR3 is built from 16 residues. The CDR3 sequence is CSASPVGGANTGELFF. The CDR3 DNA is TGCAGTGCTAGTCCCGTCGGGGGGGCGAACACCGGGGAGCTGTTTTTT.

This clonotype was seen a handful of times. The gene calls are TRBV12-3 or TRBV12-4 and TRBJ1-1; D may be TRBD1 (6 bases). V was cut by 6 bases and J by 4 bases, with 15 bases left in between. This CDR3 region has 14 residues. CDR3 in DNA: TGTGCCAGCAGCCCTATCGGGGGGCTCACTGAAGCTTTCTTT. Protein product: CASSPIGGLTEAFF.

This CDR3 reads CASGGNYNEQFF. For the CDR3, the DNA is TGTGCCAGCGGGGGTAATTACAATGAGCAGTTCTTC. The V and J genes are TRBV9 and TRBJ2-1, with D tentatively TRBD1 or TRBD2 (5 bases each). Between the trimmed V and J ends, which lost 7 bases and 4 bases, there was a span of 9 bases. The germline V gene has CDR1 SGDLS and CDR2 YYNGEE. This CDR3 is 12 amino acids long.

V usage is TRBV29-1 and J usage is TRBJ2-7; 8 bases fit TRBD2. Germline lookup yields CDR1 SQVTM and CDR2 ANQGSEA. Trimming took 4 bases from V and 2 from J; bases not matched to a gene: 4. The CDR3 totals 13 residues. CDR3 DNA sequence: TGCAGCGTTGGCGGGGGGCTCACCTACGAGCAGTACTTC. This sequence encodes CSVGGGLTYEQYF.

The chain recombines TRBV12-3 or TRBV12-4 with TRBJ1-4; D remains ambiguous. The CDR3 contains 12 residues. V was pared by 5 bases and J by 8 bases, with 9 bases between. CDR3 in amino acids: CASSPGSEKLFF. As DNA, the CDR3 is TGTGCCAGCAGTCCCGGGTCCGAAAAACTGTTTTTT.

V and J are TRBV29-1 and TRBJ2-7; D is ambiguous. Germline CDR1 is SQVTM and CDR2 is ANQGSEA. The CDR3 loop spans 17 amino acids. V was cut by 0 bases and J by 3 bases, with 21 bases left in between. The CDR3 loop is CSVEDRACWLPVYEQYV. Written as DNA, the CDR3 is TGCAGCGTTGAAGATCGGGCCTGTTGGCTCCCGGTCTACGAGCAGTACGTC.

This rearrangement joins TRBV6-2 or TRBV6-3 to TRBJ2-2; 8 nucleotides match TRBD1. The CDR3 has 15 amino acids. V was pared by 6 bases and J by 1 base, with 4 bases of the junction left unmatched. Germline V CDR1 and CDR2: MNHEY, SVGEGT. This chain's CDR3 is CASRRDRRNTGELFF. The CDR3 DNA reads TGTGCCAGCAGGCGGGACAGGAGGAACACCGGGGAGCTGTTTTTT.

This clonotype turned up a few times. V is TRBV11-2 and J is TRBJ1-5; the D is unclear. This CDR3 is built from 15 residues. V was cut by 1 base and J by 2 bases, with 9 bases left in between. Germline loops: CDR1 SGHAT, CDR2 FQNNGV. CDR3 coding DNA: TGTGCCAGCAGCTTAGGCCAGAGCGGCAATCAGCCCCAGCATTTT. It codes for CASSLGQSGNQPQHF.

The sample holds many counts of this clonotype. The chain links TRBV4-2 to TRBJ2-7, with D tentatively TRBD2 (5 bases). Per germline, CDR1 LGHNA and CDR2 YNFKEQ. V lost 4 bases and J 4 bases, leaving 8 bases between the germline ends. The CDR3 covers 12 residues. CDR3 residues: CASSPTGYEQYF. The CDR3 region has the DNA TGTGCCAGCAGCCCGACGGGGTACGAGCAGTACTTC.

The chain uses TRBV7-2 and TRBJ2-1; maybe TRBD1 (5 bases). V was trimmed by 10 bases and J by 8 bases, leaving 12 bases between them. This CDR3 is 11 amino acids long. Germline lookup yields CDR1 SGHTA and CDR2 FQGNSA. The CDR3: CAIKGSDEQFF. In DNA, the CDR3 is TGTGCCATTAAGGGGTCCGATGAGCAGTTCTTC.

Details on this clonotype: The junction shows a germline mismatch at one end, possibly a read error. The J gene is TRBJ2-6, the V gene TRBV7-7; D ambiguous. Germline V gives CDR1 SSHAT, CDR2 FNYEAQ (reference sequence). The CDR3 has 15 amino acids. CDR3 bases: TGTGCTAGCAGCCCTTTCTCCTCTGGGGCCAACGTCCTGACTTTC. Amino acids: CASSPFSSGANVLTF.

In this sample, this clonotype turned up a few times. The CDR3 DNA reads TGTGCCAGCAGTCCATGGACGAGGGTTGGTGACTACGAGCAGTACTTC. Translating gives CASSPWTRVGDYEQYF. The chain carries TRBV27 and TRBJ2-7, with D possibly TRBD2 on 5 matching bases. The CDR3 has 16 amino acids. CDR1 is MNHEY, CDR2 SMNVEV, per germline (reference sequence). Between the trimmed V and J ends, which lost 5 bases and 3 bases, there was a span of 20 bases.

This clonotype was seen a few times. This rearrangement joins TRBV24-1 to TRBJ2-5; D is ambiguous. Between the trimmed V and J ends, which lost 1 base and 4 bases, there was a span of 6 bases. Germline-derived CDR1 and CDR2 are KGHDR and SFDVKD. CDR3 length: 13 residues. CDR3 amino acids: CATSDFAGETQYF. CDR3 bases: TGTGCCACCAGTGATTTCGCCGGAGAGACCCAGTACTTC.

The chain recombines TRBV20-1 with TRBJ1-6; D might be TRBD1 (5 bases). Trimming took off 4 bases at V and 9 bases at J, with 16 bases between the two ends. This CDR3 spans 14 amino acids. The germline CDR1 and CDR2 sequences are DFQATT and SNEGSKA (reference sequence). The CDR3 spells CSAMVTGTGSPLHF. In nucleotides, the CDR3 is TGCAGTGCTATGGTAACGGGGACCGGTTCACCCCTCCACTTT.

The chain links TRBV7-9 to TRBJ1-2, with 8 bases matching TRBD1. Germline V gene sequence: CDR1 SEHNR, CDR2 FQNEAQ (reference sequence). This CDR3 has 15 amino acids. V trimming: 4 bases; J trimming: 5 bases; junction bases outside the gene matches: 9. Written as DNA, the CDR3 is TGTGCCAGCAGCTCATCCGGGACAGGTACATATGGCTACACCTTC. It is translated as CASSSSGTGTYGYTF.

This clonotype was seen only a few times. The gene calls are TRBV7-2 and TRBJ1-5; D is ambiguous. Trimming shortened V by 3 bases and J by 1 base, and 7 bases separated the two germline ends. This CDR3 is built from 14 residues. Germline CDR1 reads SGHTA; CDR2 reads FQGNSA. CDR3 in amino acids: CASSFLGSNQPQHF. In nucleotides, the CDR3 is TGTGCCAGCAGCTTCTTAGGGAGCAATCAGCCCCAGCATTTT.

This chain links TRBV9 with TRBJ2-1; possibly TRBD2 for D (7 bases). V was clipped by 0 bases and J by 9 bases, with 19 bases between them. From germline, CDR1 is SGDLS and CDR2 YYNGEE. CDR3 size: 16 residues. CDR3 protein: CASSVGGGGARVEQFF. In DNA, the CDR3 is TGTGCCAGCAGCGTAGGGGGAGGGGGGGCGCGGGTTGAGCAGTTCTTC.

This clonotype came up a few times. This chain links TRBV6-5 with TRBJ1-5, with a tentative D call TRBD1 (5 bases). Germline CDR1 and CDR2: MNHEY and SVGAGI. CDR3 size: 15 residues. V gave up 2 bases and J gave up 6 bases, with 14 bases separating them. The CDR3 DNA is TGTGCCAGCAGTTACGGTTCGGAGGGGACTCAGCCCCAGCATTTT. Translation gives CASSYGSEGTQPQHF.

Details on this clonotype: A read error may account for a junction end that differs from germline. The CDR3 sequence: CASNVQDSLSYAF. CDR3 bases: TGTGCCAGCAACGTCCAGGACTCCCTTTCTTACGCCTTC. The chain links TRBV28 to TRBJ1-2; no firm D call. The CDR3 covers 13 residues. Germline-derived CDR1 and CDR2 are MDHEN and SYDVKM.